The source of this T cell receptor (beta chain) is a study of cytomegalovirus exposure and HLA in healthy donors (dated by TCRdb to the late 2010s). The study in broad terms: According to an earlier analysis of 587 of the donors, about 179 million T cells yielded 117 million unique TCR beta sequences and around 300 Gb of sequence data. An early release that covered several hundred HLA-typed donors contained around 330 gigabases of sequencing data and 70 million to 100 million unique TCR sequences. Of the 398 genotyped donors, 80% to 90% were placed in the genetic ancestry cluster associated with self-reported Caucasian donors. The study aimed to test whether cataloging public T cell receptors could reveal signatures of past pathogen exposure. The study profiled the T cell repertoires of more than 500 subjects by immunosequencing and related them to cytomegalovirus serostatus. A separate validation cohort of about 110 different subjects was used in addition to the approximately 700-subject first cohort. High-throughput TCR immunosequencing, statistical association of individual TCRs with disease status, and machine learning were combined to predict cytomegalovirus infection status. To study patterns of TCR occurrence, a later analysis re-analyzed previously published TCR beta repertoires from several hundred donors and added high-resolution HLA genotyping. Rather than using new phenotypic data, the later analysis identified candidate immune exposures from TCR beta sequences and from how often those sequences occurred across donors. An earlier analysis of roughly 580 of the donors used high-throughput TCR beta sequencing to judge whether each TCR beta V gene segment behaved as functional or pseudogenic. Donor age, sex, ethnicity and CMV serostatus were compiled together with the repertoire data. Genome-wide SNP genotypes for about three fifths of the roughly 700 donors were used in a later genetic analysis, which treated that subset as a discovery cohort. All discovery cohort repertoires had been generated using a single sequencing platform. Both class I and class II loci were covered by HLA typing, at four-digit resolution. The number of donors typed differed by locus, with roughly 620-630 for A, B, C, DRB1 and DQB1, roughly 520 for DQA1, approximately 570 for DPA1, and 450 to 480 for DPB1. Because of strong linkage in the cohort, four or five DR-DQ haplotypes were treated as single units for association and clustering. Among roughly 400 genotyped donors of the cohort, an average of around 240,000 unique TCR beta nucleotide sequences was sequenced per donor, of which 15% to 20% were non-productive.

The library was generated by the immunoSEQ multiplex PCR assay. The multiplex PCR relied on a mix of 60 forward primers for TCR Vbeta segments and 13 reverse primers for TCR Jbeta segments. A multiplex PCR assay on genomic DNA amplified the CDR3 region of rearranged TCR beta genes. Amplified TCR beta libraries were sequenced as 87-base-pair reads on the Illumina HiSeq System. The authors processed their data as follows. A later analysis tallied around 82 million unique TCR beta chains across the 650 to 750 repertoires, and some 10 million of those chains were shared by two or more donors. Raw reads were error-corrected and collapsed into unique sequences with a nearest-neighbor algorithm that merged closely related sequences to remove PCR and sequencing errors. V, D and J gene segments were assigned by aligning CDR3 sequences to IMGT reference sequences. For a sequence to be retained, a match of at least six nucleotides to both a V gene segment and a J gene segment was required. A rearrangement counted as productive if the CDR3 had no stop codons and remained in frame with V and J, and every other rearrangement counted as non-productive. CDR3 was defined according to IMGT convention as the region running from the second conserved V-encoded cysteine to the conserved J-encoded phenylalanine. Sequences without an unambiguous match to a single V gene segment were excluded from the earlier analysis of 450 to 750 of the donors. An earlier analysis of 587 of the donors classified V segments as functional when productive rearrangements were above 56.7% and as segregating when the standard deviation between donors was above 5%. A statistical classification framework was developed to diagnose cytomegalovirus status using the catalog of TCR beta chain sequences. V and J gene assignment, in a later analysis, came from comparing TCR nucleotide sequences with IMGT/GENE-DB human TR gene sequences. A later analysis assigned CDR3 sequences and most-parsimonious VDJ recombination scenarios with the TCRdist pipeline. In a later analysis, each TCR beta chain was defined by its CDR3 amino acid sequence together with its V-gene family, and reads without a unique V-gene family were excluded. As a way to deal with suspected cross-contamination and a sequencing artifact, a later analysis dropped 592 nucleotide sequences that were highly shared and had low generation probability. In a later analysis, a clonal expansion index was calculated for each public chain from normalized within-repertoire ranks of inferred template counts. A later analysis computed generation probabilities with a VDJ recombination model fitted to out-of-frame rearrangements, and checked the results against IGoR. In a later analysis, TCR-TCR, TCR-HLA and TCR-CMV co-occurrence was scored with hypergeometric tests, and a repertoire-size bias correction was applied to TCR pairs. In a later analysis, false discovery rates were estimated by permuting HLA or CMV assignments 20 times. In a later analysis, co-occurring TCRs were grouped with DBSCAN, and TCRdist sequence similarity was added when clustering was performed within HLA-allele-positive subsets. For co-occurrence clustering, repertoires with fewer than 30,000 or more than 120,000 public chains were excluded, along with five repertoires with anomalous nucleotide sharing. TCRdb re-hosts the immuneACCESS table, in-frame sequences only. Its copies lack some clones; in the studies checked, an unresolved V gene accounts for under half of them, and the cause for the rest is not known. The V and J calls and clone size are taken from that table; D and trimming were inferred from the DNA. For this sample the table gives 30,000 to 40,000 clones, of which 70% to 85% were detected only once. About 4% of the sample is taken by the ten largest.

For this clone: Its recognized antigen is unknown. There are no base qualities to consult, and no much larger clone falls within one base.

CDR3 length: 12 amino acids, cysteine to phenylalanine. The sequence is cut down to CDR3 DNA, 36 bases in frame from base 1. CDR1 and CDR2 (SGHTA, FQGNSA) derive from the germline V gene. V is reduced by 5 bases and J by 10 bases, leaving a spacing of 14 bases between them. Overall study results and their limits: According to a later analysis, most CMV-associated TCR beta chains appeared to be HLA-restricted, and the HLA associations seemed to be driven largely by CMV exposure. At a false discovery rate of 0.05, a later analysis linked about 16,000 TCR beta sequences to specific HLA alleles. In a later analysis, HLA-associated TCR beta chains were found to be more clonally expanded and to have lower generation probabilities than equally common non-associated chains. The presence/absence analyses assumed that sequencing depth was roughly uniform across donors, and that assumption may not be true. In a later analysis, TCR association rates were found to vary across HLA loci, with the most associated TCRs seen for DRB1 alleles and the fewest for HLA-C alleles. A later analysis reported that several top co-occurrence clusters appeared linked to parvovirus B19, influenza, CMV and Epstein-Barr virus. In vitro tests confirmed that three of the cytomegalovirus-associated TCR beta chains recognize cytomegalovirus antigens. The sequencing pipeline was judged likely to have produced a cluster of highly shared sequence variants as a technical artifact. Immune exposure information for the cohort was limited to CMV serostatus. An earlier analysis of approximately 500 of the donors showed that most TCR beta V segments appeared in productive rearrangements either about 87% or about 30% of the time, which broadly matched IMGT annotations. A further reported finding was that TCR beta sequences accurately predicted the HLA-A and HLA-B alleles for most subjects in the first cohort. This cohort had only TCR beta chains sequenced, and the lack of alpha or paired-chain data limited which features could be detected. The classifier was reported to diagnose cytomegalovirus status with high specificity and sensitivity in both the original cohort and the validation cohort. The authors suggested that the approach could potentially be extended to other disease states and immunological phenotypes. While some public TCRs were present in many individuals, most TCR sequences turned up only very rarely across donors. Some IMGT-functional V segments, including TRBV6-2 and TRBV6-3, could not be told apart with the 87-base-pair reads, so those segments were excluded. Correlated functional status among segregating V segments might reflect linkage disequilibrium, but an unknown experimental factor could not be ruled out. Seventeen rarely observed V segments, including chromosome 9 orphons, were excluded from the earlier analysis of about 500 of the donors because counts were too low. In a later genetic analysis, fewer N-insertions in productive TCRs were reported among donors in an Asian-associated ancestry cluster than the roughly 710-donor mean. Because HLA typing was unavailable for some donors at each locus, only the typed subset was used in association tests. A later genetic analysis associated a missense DCLRE1C variant with V-gene and J-gene trimming of TCR beta chains, and an independent cohort replicated the association. A total of roughly 160 TCR beta chains were listed by the study as associated with cytomegalovirus. Assigning TCR associations to individual alleles was difficult when HLA alleles, especially DR and DQ, strongly co-occurred.

The cohort was made up of 500 to 850 healthy bone marrow donors. Cohort members were all nominally healthy when sampled, although unrecorded immune exposures were likely present. The donor was CMV seronegative and belonged to the group of 352 seronegative cohort members. Every donor gave a peripheral blood sample, and the peripheral blood mononuclear cells from that sample were used for TCR beta sequencing. The Qiagen DNeasy Blood Extraction Kit was used to extract genomic DNA from the blood cell samples. Sequenced input: PBMCs. The receptor was isolated from a woman aged 18-29 years in good health and CMV-seronegative. This chain joins TRBV7-2 to TRBJ1-2, with the identity of the D gene unclear. This receptor has the CDR3 CASSQRGRDYTF. Here is the DNA: TGTGCCAGCAGCCAACGGGGTCGTGACTACACCTTC.